What follows is one T cell receptor beta chain and its context. Its target is not known. A much larger clone sits a single nucleotide away, making a read error possible. TCRdb reprocessed the multiplex PCR reads with MiXCR, giving one entry per CDR3 protein. The sample has about 180,000 distinct CDR3 sequences, roughly a third seen once. The CDR3 is 14 residues long. V shed 0 bases and J shed 9 bases, with 13 bases lying between them. Germline-derived CDR1 and CDR2 are SGDLS and YYNGEE. This entry comes from a study of breast tumors, draining lymph nodes, adjacent tissues. Study-level points and caveats: Luminal-like breast cancer showed significantly greater tumor-nontumor repertoire similarity than basal-like breast cancer did. That most tumor T cells come from lymph nodes remained unproven.

The lymph nodes were axillary draining lymph nodes from breast cancer patients. Material: axillary lymph node tissue. The J gene is TRBJ2-1, the V gene TRBV9; D unresolved. The TCR originated in a female donor with breast cancer. Some clones in this sample may be carry-over from other donors' samples. DNA for the CDR3: TGTGCCAGCAGCGTAGGGGCTAATTTCGGTGAGCAGTTCTTC. This sequence encodes CASSVGANFGEQFF. The variable domain in full, completed from reference TRBV9 and TRBJ2-1, reads DSGVTQTPKHLITATGQRVTLRCSPRSGDLSVYWYQQSLDQGLQFLIQYYNGEERAKGNILERFSAQQFPDLHSELNLSSLELGDSALYFCASSVGANFGEQFFGPGTRLTVL.